Following are 18 T cell receptor beta chains from one sample sequenced in a study of T cell responses to AZD1222 COVID-19 vaccine. Clones were sequenced by immunoSEQ multiplex PCR, and TCRdb holds only the in-frame ones, with some missing. The sample has about 120,000 clones; 90% to 95% are singletons. The source was peripheral blood, collected on day 0 of AZD1222 vaccination. The receptors were sampled from an adult in good health.

V is TRBV27 and J is TRBJ1-6, with D perhaps TRBD1 (6 bases). The V and J ends lost 0 bases and 3 bases respectively, with 9 bases between them. Germline CDR1 MNHEY, CDR2 SMNVEV (reference sequence). The CDR3 has 16 amino acids. The CDR3 DNA follows: TGTGCCAGCAGTTTATCGTCGGGACACTATAATTCACCCCTCCACTTT. Its translation: CASSLSSGHYNSPLHF.

The rearrangement joins TRBV6-6 to TRBJ1-2; TRBD1 matches at 8 bases. CDR1 is MNHNY and CDR2 is SVGAGI in the germline V gene (reference sequence). V shed 0 bases, J shed 4 bases, and the junction held 7 bases outside the gene matches. CDR3 size: 16 residues. As DNA, the CDR3 is TGTGCCAGCAGTTACTCGTCCGGACAGGGCCCCTATGGCTACACCTTC. It encodes CASSYSSGQGPYGYTF.

The gene calls are TRBV11-2 and TRBJ1-1, with D uncertain. Per germline, CDR1 SGHAT and CDR2 FQNNGV. The CDR3 has 12 residues. Trimming left V 5 bases short and J 6 bases short, with 10 bases between. CDR3 DNA sequence: TGTGCCAGCAGCAGTGGGAGCCCTGAAGCTTTCTTT. It yields the protein CASSSGSPEAFF.

The chain uses TRBV30 and TRBJ1-1, with 8 bases that match TRBD1. The CDR3 runs 15 residues. The germline V gene has CDR1 GTSNPN and CDR2 SVGIG (reference sequence). The V gene end was trimmed by 1 base and the J gene end by 1 base; junction bases not matched to a gene: 5. DNA of the CDR3: TGTGCCTGGAGTGGGCAGGGGGCCGGGAACACTGAAGCTTTCTTT. Translating it yields CAWSGQGAGNTEAFF.

This chain uses TRBV9 with TRBJ1-1, with D hard to call. The CDR3 contains 13 residues. Per germline, CDR1 SGDLS and CDR2 YYNGEE. V shed 0 bases and J shed 5 bases, with 8 bases lying between them. CDR3 nucleotides: TGTGCCAGCAGCGTAGGGGGTAGGACTGAAGCTTTCTTT. Protein: CASSVGGRTEAFF.

The CDR3 loop is CASAPDGRGYMSYNEQFF. The CDR3 DNA follows: TGTGCCAGCGCCCCGGACGGCAGGGGGTATATGTCCTACAATGAGCAGTTCTTC. V gene TRBV7-9 combines with J gene TRBJ2-1, with TRBD1 matching over 7 bases. Looked up from germline, CDR1 is SEHNR and CDR2 is FQNEAQ (reference sequence). The V segment lost 8 bases and the J segment 1 base; nucleotides outside the gene matches: 17. There are 18 residues in the CDR3.

The rearrangement links TRBV19 to TRBJ1-1; D is undetermined. CDR3 length equals 13 residues. Deletions cut 4 bases from V and 1 base from J, with 7 bases between. Germline V gene lookup returns CDR1 LNHDA and CDR2 SQIVND (reference sequence). CDR3 coding DNA: TGTGCCAGTAGTAGGGCGGGGAACACTGAAGCTTTCTTT. Translated: CASSRAGNTEAFF.

Concerning this clone itself: At one of its ends the junction is not consistent with the germline gene, which may arise from a read error. The chain couples TRBV18 to TRBJ1-1; 9 positions agree with TRBD1. In germline, CDR1 is KGHSH, CDR2 LQKENI. This CDR3 region has 14 residues. The CDR3 here is CASSPWDRDTEAFF. CDR3 coding DNA: TGTGCCAGCTCACCATGGGACAGGGACACCGAAGCTTTCTTT.

The chain carries TRBV25-1 and TRBJ1-2, with a possible D match to TRBD1 (5 bases). V dropped 4 bases and J dropped 5 bases, with 14 bases sitting between them. The CDR3 spans 14 residues. Germline V gives CDR1 MGHDK, CDR2 SYGVNS. CDR3 residues: CASSGGVDRYGYTF. CDR3 in DNA: TGTGCCAGCAGTGGGGGGGTAGATCGATATGGCTACACCTTC.

The chain joins TRBV4-1 to TRBJ1-2; D remains unclear. The CDR3 spans 15 residues. The germline V gene has CDR1 MGHRA and CDR2 YSYEKL. The V gene lost 0 bases and the J gene lost 4 bases, with 12 bases spanning the gap. CDR3 sequence: CASSQEGQSSYGYTF. DNA of the CDR3: TGCGCCAGCAGCCAAGAAGGGCAGTCCAGCTATGGCTACACCTTC.

The chain recombines TRBV12-3 or TRBV12-4 with TRBJ2-7; D remains ambiguous. This CDR3 has 11 residues. The V gene lost 6 bases and the J gene lost 3 bases, with 6 bases spanning the gap. The CDR3 protein is CASSSNYEQYF. The DNA of the CDR3 is TGTGCCAGCAGCAGCAACTACGAGCAGTACTTC.

This chain links TRBV2 with TRBJ2-1; TRBD1 matches 9 bases. Germline V CDR1 and CDR2: SNHLY, FYNNEI. The V segment lost 6 bases and the J segment 6 bases; nucleotides outside the gene matches: 9. CDR3 length: 15 amino acids. The CDR3 sequence: CASRRTGGRSNEQFF. CDR3 sequence (DNA): TGTGCCAGCAGGAGAACAGGGGGCCGGAGCAATGAGCAGTTCTTC. The entire variable domain, with the rest obtained from reference TRBV2 and TRBJ2-1, is as follows: EPEVTQTPSHQVTQMGQEVILRCVPISNHLYFYWYRQILGQKVEFLVSFYNNEISEKSEIFDDQFSVERPDGSNFTLKIRSTKLEDSAMYFCASRRTGGRSNEQFFGPGTRLTVL.

This chain links TRBV28 with TRBJ1-1; 7 nucleotides line up with TRBD1. With 6 bases clipped from V and 0 bases from J, the junction kept 10 bases outside the gene matches. This CDR3 has 16 amino acids. In germline, CDR1 is MDHEN, CDR2 SYDVKM. DNA of the CDR3: TGTGCCAGCAGCGTCACTTTGGGACAGCTGAACACTGAAGCTTTCTTT. Its protein product is CASSVTLGQLNTEAFF.

The DNA for the CDR3 is TGTGCCAGCAGTCCCCGGGTCACAGGGAGCAATCAGCCCCAGCATTTT. As protein: CASSPRVTGSNQPQHF. The chain has TRBV27 and TRBJ1-5; D is possibly TRBD1 (6 bases). Per germline, CDR1 MNHEY and CDR2 SMNVEV (reference sequence). The CDR3 runs 16 residues. Trimming removed 5 bases at V and 1 base at J, with 15 bases between.

The chain links TRBV19 to TRBJ1-5, with 10 bases that match TRBD1. Germline CDR1 LNHDA, CDR2 SQIVND (reference sequence). The J segment lost 5 bases and the V segment lost 3 bases, leaving 7 bases of the junction unmatched. The CDR3 is made up of 16 amino acids. The CDR3 nucleotides are TGTGCCAGTAGTATCGGACAGGGGGTAAGGGATCAGCCCCAGCATTTT. Translating gives CASSIGQGVRDQPQHF.

The chain links TRBV13 to TRBJ2-3; D is perhaps TRBD1 (5 bases). V was pared by 5 bases and J by 6 bases, with 21 bases between. Per germline, CDR1 PRHDT and CDR2 FYEKMQ (reference sequence). The CDR3 runs to 16 residues. This CDR3 reads CASSRPGLQGGDTQYF. The CDR3 bases are TGTGCCAGCAGCAGACCAGGTCTGCAGGGTGGCGATACGCAGTATTTT.

Regarding this clone: Other DNA sequences from this sample encode an identical CDR3 as well. The chain carries TRBV11-2 and TRBJ2-2; D is undetermined. Between the trimmed V and J ends, which lost 5 bases and 6 bases, there was a span of 4 bases. The CDR3 covers 11 residues. Germline CDR1 and CDR2: SGHAT and FQNNGV. The DNA for the CDR3 is TGTGCCAGCAGCCTGTCCGGGGAGCTGTTTTTT. Protein: CASSLSGELFF.

Regarding this clone: This sample includes further DNA sequences coding for the same CDR3. CDR3 sequence reads: CASSEAGRNTEAFF. In DNA form, the CDR3 reads TGTGCCAGCAGTGAAGCCGGCAGAAACACTGAAGCTTTCTTT. The chain has TRBV6-1 and TRBJ1-1; D uncertain. V lost 0 bases to trimming and J lost 2 bases, with 7 bases between them. The CDR3 is made up of 14 amino acids. Germline CDR1 MNHNS, CDR2 SASEGT.